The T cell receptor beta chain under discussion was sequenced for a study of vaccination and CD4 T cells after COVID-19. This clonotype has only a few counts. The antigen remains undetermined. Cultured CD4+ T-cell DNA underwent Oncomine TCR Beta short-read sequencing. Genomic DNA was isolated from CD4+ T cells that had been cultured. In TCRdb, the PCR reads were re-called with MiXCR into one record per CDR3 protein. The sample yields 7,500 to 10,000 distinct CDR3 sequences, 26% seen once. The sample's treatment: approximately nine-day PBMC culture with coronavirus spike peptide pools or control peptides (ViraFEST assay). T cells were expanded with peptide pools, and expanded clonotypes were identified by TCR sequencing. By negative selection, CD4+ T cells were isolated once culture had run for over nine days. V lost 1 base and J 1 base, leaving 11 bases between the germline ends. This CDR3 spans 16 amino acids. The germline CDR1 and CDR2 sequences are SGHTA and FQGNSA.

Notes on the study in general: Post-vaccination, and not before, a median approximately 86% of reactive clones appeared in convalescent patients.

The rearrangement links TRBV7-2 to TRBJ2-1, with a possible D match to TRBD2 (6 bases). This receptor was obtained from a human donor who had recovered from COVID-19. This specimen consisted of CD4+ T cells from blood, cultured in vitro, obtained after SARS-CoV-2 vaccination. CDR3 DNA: TGTGCCAGCAGCTTAGTGGGCGGGATTTCCTACAATGAGCAGTTCTTC. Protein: CASSLVGGISYNEQFF.